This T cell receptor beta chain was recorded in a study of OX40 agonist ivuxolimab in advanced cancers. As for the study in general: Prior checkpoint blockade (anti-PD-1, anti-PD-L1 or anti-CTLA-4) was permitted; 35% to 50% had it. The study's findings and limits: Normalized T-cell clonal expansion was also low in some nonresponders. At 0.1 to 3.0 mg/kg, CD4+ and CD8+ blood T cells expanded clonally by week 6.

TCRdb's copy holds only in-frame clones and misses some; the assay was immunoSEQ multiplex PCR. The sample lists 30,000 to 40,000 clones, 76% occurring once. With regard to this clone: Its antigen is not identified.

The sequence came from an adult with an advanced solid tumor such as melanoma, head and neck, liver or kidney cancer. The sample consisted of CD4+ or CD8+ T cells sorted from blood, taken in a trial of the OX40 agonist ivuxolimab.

CDR3 in amino acids: CASSELRAISEQFF. The CDR3 DNA follows: TGTGCCAGCAGTGAGTTGAGGGCTATTTCTGAGCAGTTCTTC. The chain couples TRBV6-1 to TRBJ2-1, with D perhaps TRBD2 (5 bases). Looked up from germline, CDR1 is MNHNS and CDR2 is SASEGT. The V gene lost 3 bases and the J gene lost 9 bases, with 15 bases spanning the gap. The CDR3 extends over 14 amino acids.